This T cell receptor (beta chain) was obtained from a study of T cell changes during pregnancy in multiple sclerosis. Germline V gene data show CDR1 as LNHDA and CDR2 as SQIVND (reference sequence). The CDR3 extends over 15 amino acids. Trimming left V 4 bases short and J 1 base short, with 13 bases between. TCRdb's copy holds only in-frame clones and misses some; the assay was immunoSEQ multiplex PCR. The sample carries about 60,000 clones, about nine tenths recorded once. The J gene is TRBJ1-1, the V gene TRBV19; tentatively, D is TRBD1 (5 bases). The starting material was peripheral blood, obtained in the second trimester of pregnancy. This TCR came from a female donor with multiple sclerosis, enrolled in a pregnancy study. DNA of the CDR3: TGTGCCAGTAGTACCCCGTGGCAGGGGAACACTGAAGCTTTCTTT. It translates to CASSTPWQGNTEAFF.